The 29 T cell receptor beta chains in this list originate from one sample, sequenced in a study of T cell repertoires and Cas9 in healthy adults. The protocol was immunoSEQ multiplex PCR, while the TCRdb copy is restricted to in-frame clones and leaves out a portion. The sample includes some 15,000 clones, 85% to 90% of them seen just once. Sample: Tregs (CD4+, CD25+, CD127-, CD137-, CD154-) from PBMCs; culture status not recorded. Receptors originate from a human donor in good health.

The chain recombines TRBV30 with TRBJ2-7; D ambiguous. CDR3 size: 11 residues. Germline V gene data show CDR1 as GTSNPN and CDR2 as SVGIG (reference sequence). Trimming removed 4 bases at V and 1 base at J, with 5 bases between. CDR3 region: CAWIGSYEQYF. DNA of the CDR3: TGTGCCTGGATAGGGTCCTACGAGCAGTACTTC.

J is TRBJ2-2 and V is TRBV6-6; D gene ambiguous. The V gene lost 5 bases and the J gene lost 5 bases, with 15 bases spanning the gap. Germline CDR1 MNHNY, CDR2 SVGAGI (reference sequence). This CDR3 contains 15 residues. CDR3 nucleotide sequence: TGTGCCAGCAGTCAAGACCCCCGTGGGACCGGGGAGCTGTTTTTT. It specifies CASSQDPRGTGELFF.

As DNA, the CDR3 is TGTGCCAGCAGCGTAGTGGGCCATAGCACAGATACGCAGTATTTT. Its protein product is CASSVVGHSTDTQYF. The gene calls are TRBV9 and TRBJ2-3, with D hard to call. The CDR3 sequence is 15 residues long. The germline V gene encodes CDR1 SGDLS and CDR2 YYNGEE. V dropped 0 bases and J dropped 0 bases, with 8 bases sitting between them.

The J gene is TRBJ2-1, the V gene TRBV25-1; 14 positions agree with TRBD2. From germline, CDR1 is MGHDK and CDR2 SYGVNS. The CDR3 spans 17 residues. The J segment lost 9 bases and the V segment lost 5 bases, leaving 12 bases of the junction unmatched. The CDR3 spells CASSMGWTSGRSGEQFF. The CDR3 nucleotides read TGTGCCAGCAGTATGGGGTGGACTAGCGGGAGGTCTGGTGAGCAGTTCTTC.

This sequence joins TRBV19 and TRBJ1-1; 7 bases agree with TRBD1. V was pared by 8 bases and J by 5 bases, with 2 bases of the junction left unmatched. CDR1 and CDR2 (germline): LNHDA, SQIVND (reference sequence). The CDR3 extends over 11 amino acids. Written as DNA, the CDR3 is TGTGCCAGTCGCAGGGGGACTGAAGCTTTCTTT. Amino acids: CASRRGTEAFF.

The V call is TRBV5-5, the J call TRBJ1-2, with 10 bases matching TRBD1. V was pared by 4 bases and J by 3 bases, with 3 bases of the junction left unmatched. The CDR3 is made up of 14 amino acids. The V gene's germline CDR1 is SGHKS and CDR2 YYEKEE (reference sequence). CDR3 loop: CASSRTGGDYGYTF. CDR3 DNA sequence: TGTGCCAGCAGCCGGACAGGGGGGGACTATGGCTACACCTTC.

The genes are TRBV7-3 and TRBJ2-1, with 11 bases identical to TRBD2. Germline CDR1 reads SGHTA; CDR2 reads FQGTGA. With 5 bases clipped from V and 7 bases from J, the junction kept 7 bases outside the gene matches. The CDR3 is 15 amino acids. This chain's CDR3 is CASSISGGALNEQFF. The CDR3 DNA reads TGTGCCAGCAGCATTAGCGGGGGGGCCTTAAATGAGCAGTTCTTC.

This clone has just one count. The chain joins TRBV11-2 to TRBJ2-7; no reliable D call. This CDR3 is built from 14 residues. V was cut by 5 bases and J by 0 bases, with 11 bases left in between. CDR1 SGHAT and CDR2 FQNNGV come from the germline V gene. CDR3 amino acids: CASSITVSSYEQYV. In DNA, the CDR3 is TGTGCCAGCAGCATTACAGTAAGCTCCTACGAGCAGTACGTC.

This clone appeared a single time. The chain employs TRBV4-1 and TRBJ1-1, with a tentative D call TRBD1 (5 bases). V lost 4 bases and J lost 6, with 15 bases in between. CDR1 and CDR2 (germline): MGHRA, YSYEKL. This CDR3 contains 14 residues. The CDR3 DNA sequence: TGCGCCAGCAGCCCCTCTCTGGTGGGGCCTGAAGCTTTCTTT. Translation: CASSPSLVGPEAFF.

V usage is TRBV9 and J usage is TRBJ2-3; 8 bases map to TRBD1. The CDR3 contains 15 residues. Germline V gene sequence: CDR1 SGDLS, CDR2 YYNGEE. V shed 3 bases and J 5 bases; nucleotides not matched to a gene: 8. The CDR3 here is CASSGTGSFGDTQYF. The CDR3, as DNA: TGTGCCAGCAGCGGGACAGGGAGTTTTGGAGATACGCAGTATTTT. The full variable domain, with the rest looked up from reference TRBV9 and TRBJ2-3, is DSGVTQTPKHLITATGQRVTLRCSPRSGDLSVYWYQQSLDQGLQFLIQYYNGEERAKGNILERFSAQQFPDLHSELNLSSLELGDSALYFCASSGTGSFGDTQYFGPGTRLTVL.

The chain employs TRBV6-6 and TRBJ2-3, with 9 positions matching TRBD1. The CDR3 has 15 amino acids. Looked up from germline, CDR1 is MNHNY and CDR2 is SVGAGI (reference sequence). Trimming at V came to 7 bases and at J to 1 base, leaving 6 bases not matched to a gene. The CDR3 is CASKTGTGRTDTQYF. The CDR3 bases are TGTGCCAGCAAAACCGGGACAGGGCGCACAGATACGCAGTATTTT.

The chain joins TRBV5-6 to TRBJ2-3, with D tentatively TRBD1 or TRBD2 (5 bases each). The V and J ends lost 4 bases and 7 bases respectively, with 19 bases between them. The CDR3 contains 15 residues. Germline V CDR1 and CDR2: SGHDT, YYEEEE. Here the CDR3 reads CASSGPGPNYHTQYF. CDR3 in DNA: TGTGCCAGCAGCGGACCGGGACCCAACTATCATACGCAGTATTTT.

This clone was counted a single time. The chain is built from TRBV6-1 and TRBJ1-2; 12 bases agree with TRBD1. Germline V gene sequence: CDR1 MNHNS, CDR2 SASEGT. Unmatched junction bases numbered 12, after V lost 6 bases and J lost 10 bases. The CDR3 contains 15 residues. CDR3 in DNA: TGTGCCAGCAGGCTGGGGACAGGGGGCTATTTTGACTACACCTTC. Protein product: CASRLGTGGYFDYTF.

This chain uses TRBV5-8 with TRBJ2-5; 7 nucleotides line up with TRBD1. Germline lookup yields CDR1 SGHTS and CDR2 YDEGEE. The CDR3 sequence is 15 residues long. Losses at the gene ends were 3 bases for V and 2 bases for J; bases not matched to a gene: 7. CDR3 bases: TGTGCCAGCAGCTGGGGGCGACAGGGACAAGAGACCCAGTACTTC. Protein product: CASSWGRQGQETQYF.

The chain recombines TRBV15 with TRBJ2-5; the D is unclear. The CDR3 covers 15 residues. The V end was cut by 1 base, the J end by 1 base, with 10 bases between. Germline lookup yields CDR1 LNHNV and CDR2 YYDKDF (reference sequence). CDR3 sequence reads: CATSRGVQTQETQYF. CDR3 nucleotide sequence: TGTGCCACCAGCAGAGGGGTACAGACCCAAGAGACCCAGTACTTC.

The chain recombines TRBV19 with TRBJ1-1; 7 bases map to TRBD1. This CDR3 comprises 14 residues. Trimming took 10 bases from V and 5 from J; bases not matched to a gene: 13. Germline V gene sequence: CDR1 LNHDA, CDR2 SQIVND (reference sequence). The DNA for the CDR3 is TGTGCCACTGCCCCGGACAGGTGGTGGACTGAAGCTTTCTTT. It translates to CATAPDRWWTEAFF.

This clone was detected only once. CDR3 residues: CASSSAIAGGPMVEQYV. The CDR3 DNA reads TGTGCCAGCAGCTCAGCTATAGCGGGAGGGCCTATGGTCGAGCAGTACGTC. V and J are TRBV11-2 and TRBJ2-7; 11 nucleotides match TRBD2. V shed 4 bases, J shed 6 bases, and the junction held 14 bases outside the gene matches. There are 17 residues in the CDR3. The germline gives CDR1 SGHAT, CDR2 FQNNGV.

The genes are TRBV28 and TRBJ2-6, with D tentatively TRBD1 (6 bases). V was clipped by 7 bases and J by 2 bases, with 15 bases between them. The CDR3 is made up of 16 amino acids. Germline V lookup: CDR1 MDHEN, CDR2 SYDVKM. Written as DNA, the CDR3 is TGTGCCAGCACCCAGGGGTGGGTAGCTGGGGCCAACGTCCTGACTTTC. It translates to CASTQGWVAGANVLTF.

This clone was counted between two and nine times. The rearrangement uses TRBV9 and TRBJ2-3; 12 nucleotides agree with TRBD2. Per germline, CDR1 SGDLS and CDR2 YYNGEE. This CDR3 spans 17 amino acids. The ends lost 1 base at V and 5 bases at J; junction bases unmatched: 8. CDR3 DNA sequence: TGTGCCAGCAGCGTAAAGACTAGCGGGGGCTACGGAGATACGCAGTATTTT. This gives the protein CASSVKTSGGYGDTQYF.

J is TRBJ2-2 and V is TRBV18; perhaps TRBD2 as D (5 bases). Trimming took 2 bases from V and 3 from J, leaving 7 bases between them. Germline V gene lookup returns CDR1 KGHSH and CDR2 LQKENI. The length of the CDR3 is 14 residues. The CDR3 reads CASSPNGDTGELFF. The CDR3 nucleotides read TGTGCCAGCTCACCAAACGGGGACACCGGGGAGCTGTTTTTT. Using reference TRBV18 and TRBJ2-2 for the parts outside the CDR3, the full variable domain is NAGVMQNPRHLVRRRGQEARLRCSPMKGHSHVYWYRQLPEEGLKFMVYLQKENIIDESGMPKERFSAEFPKEGPSILRIQQVVRGDSAAYFCASSPNGDTGELFFGEGSRLTVL.

The count of this clone is one. This chain joins TRBV5-1 and TRBJ2-5; no clear D gene. TRBJ2-7 explains the end of the DNA better; the J call may be wrong. The CDR3 runs to 14 residues. Per the germline V gene, CDR1 is SGHRS and CDR2 is YFSETQ. The CDR3 protein is CASSLDWQTYEQYF. CDR3 sequence (DNA): TGCGCCAGCAGCTTGGATTGGCAGACCTACGAGCAGTACTTC.

This clone was seen a handful of times. The chain is built from TRBV6-5 and TRBJ2-2; D is ambiguous. The germline V and J ends were trimmed by 7 bases and 10 bases, with 10 bases remaining between them. Germline CDR1 reads MNHEY; CDR2 reads SVGAGI. The length of the CDR3 is 11 residues. The CDR3 sequence is CASKLMEELFF. Here the CDR3 DNA reads TGTGCCAGCAAGCTAATGGAGGAGCTGTTTTTT.

The chain employs TRBV7-9 and TRBJ2-1, with 10 bases that match TRBD2. With 0 bases clipped from V and 7 bases from J, the junction kept 3 bases outside the gene matches. The CDR3 consists of 15 residues. Germline assignment: CDR1 SEHNR and CDR2 FQNEAQ (reference sequence). The CDR3 sequence: CASSLALAGVNEQFF. CDR3 in DNA: TGTGCCAGCAGCTTAGCGCTAGCGGGAGTGAATGAGCAGTTCTTC.

This chain uses TRBV5-4 with TRBJ2-5; 8 bases are a match to TRBD2. V was pared by 2 bases and J by 3 bases, with 9 bases of the junction left unmatched. This CDR3 region has 16 residues. Per the germline V gene, CDR1 is SGHNT and CDR2 is YYREEE (reference sequence). CDR3 sequence: CASSLVGGEKEETQYF. CDR3 nucleotide sequence: TGTGCCAGCAGCTTAGTCGGGGGGGAAAAAGAAGAGACCCAGTACTTC. The whole variable domain, filled in from reference TRBV5-4 and TRBJ2-5, reads ETGVTQSPTHLIKTRGQQVTLRCSSQSGHNTVSWYQQALGQGPQFIFQYYREEENGRGNFPPRFSGLQFPNYSSELNVNALELDDSALYLCASSLVGGEKEETQYFGPGTRLLVL.

The chain uses TRBV6-5 and TRBJ1-4, with a weak D call TRBD1 (5 bases). Germline CDR1 reads MNHEY; CDR2 reads SVGAGI. There are 15 residues in the CDR3. The ends were cut back, 3 bases at V and 8 bases at J, with 16 bases in the middle. The CDR3 loop reads CASSYTGRGNEKLFF. CDR3 in DNA: TGTGCCAGCAGTTATACCGGGAGGGGAAACGAAAAACTGTTTTTT.

The chain links TRBV6-5 to TRBJ1-1; D is possibly TRBD1 (6 bases). CDR3 length: 16 amino acids. CDR1 and CDR2 (germline): MNHEY, SVGAGI. The ends were cut back, 3 bases at V and 1 base at J, with 15 bases in the middle. The CDR3 reads CASSYVTGNKNTEAFF. The CDR3 nucleotides read TGTGCCAGCAGTTATGTGACAGGTAATAAGAACACTGAAGCTTTCTTT.

V gene TRBV5-6 combines with J gene TRBJ2-4; 10 bases line up with TRBD2. V trimming: 4 bases; J trimming: 8 bases; junction bases outside the gene matches: 9. The germline CDR1 and CDR2 sequences are SGHDT and YYEEEE. The CDR3 contains 15 residues. The CDR3 DNA reads as TGTGCCAGCAGCGAGGATAGCGGGAGGTGGGACATTCAGTACTTC. Translating it yields CASSEDSGRWDIQYF.

V and J are TRBV30 and TRBJ1-5; possible D gene TRBD1, 5 bases. The CDR3 totals 14 residues. With 1 base removed from V and 3 bases from J, the gap between germline ends came to 10 bases. From germline, CDR1 is GTSNPN and CDR2 SVGIG (reference sequence). The CDR3, as DNA: TGTGCCTGGAGTGGGGGACGGTCCAATCAGCCCCAGCATTTT. This sequence encodes CAWSGGRSNQPQHF.

The rearrangement links TRBV12-5 to TRBJ2-6; possibly TRBD1 for D (6 bases). This CDR3 spans 17 amino acids. The V end lost 5 bases, the J end lost 0 bases, and 14 bases lay between the germline ends. CDR1 and CDR2 (germline): LGHNT, FRNRAP. The CDR3 is CASGPLGQVSGANVLTF. The CDR3, as DNA: TGTGCTAGTGGTCCGCTGGGACAAGTCTCTGGGGCCAACGTCCTGACTTTC.